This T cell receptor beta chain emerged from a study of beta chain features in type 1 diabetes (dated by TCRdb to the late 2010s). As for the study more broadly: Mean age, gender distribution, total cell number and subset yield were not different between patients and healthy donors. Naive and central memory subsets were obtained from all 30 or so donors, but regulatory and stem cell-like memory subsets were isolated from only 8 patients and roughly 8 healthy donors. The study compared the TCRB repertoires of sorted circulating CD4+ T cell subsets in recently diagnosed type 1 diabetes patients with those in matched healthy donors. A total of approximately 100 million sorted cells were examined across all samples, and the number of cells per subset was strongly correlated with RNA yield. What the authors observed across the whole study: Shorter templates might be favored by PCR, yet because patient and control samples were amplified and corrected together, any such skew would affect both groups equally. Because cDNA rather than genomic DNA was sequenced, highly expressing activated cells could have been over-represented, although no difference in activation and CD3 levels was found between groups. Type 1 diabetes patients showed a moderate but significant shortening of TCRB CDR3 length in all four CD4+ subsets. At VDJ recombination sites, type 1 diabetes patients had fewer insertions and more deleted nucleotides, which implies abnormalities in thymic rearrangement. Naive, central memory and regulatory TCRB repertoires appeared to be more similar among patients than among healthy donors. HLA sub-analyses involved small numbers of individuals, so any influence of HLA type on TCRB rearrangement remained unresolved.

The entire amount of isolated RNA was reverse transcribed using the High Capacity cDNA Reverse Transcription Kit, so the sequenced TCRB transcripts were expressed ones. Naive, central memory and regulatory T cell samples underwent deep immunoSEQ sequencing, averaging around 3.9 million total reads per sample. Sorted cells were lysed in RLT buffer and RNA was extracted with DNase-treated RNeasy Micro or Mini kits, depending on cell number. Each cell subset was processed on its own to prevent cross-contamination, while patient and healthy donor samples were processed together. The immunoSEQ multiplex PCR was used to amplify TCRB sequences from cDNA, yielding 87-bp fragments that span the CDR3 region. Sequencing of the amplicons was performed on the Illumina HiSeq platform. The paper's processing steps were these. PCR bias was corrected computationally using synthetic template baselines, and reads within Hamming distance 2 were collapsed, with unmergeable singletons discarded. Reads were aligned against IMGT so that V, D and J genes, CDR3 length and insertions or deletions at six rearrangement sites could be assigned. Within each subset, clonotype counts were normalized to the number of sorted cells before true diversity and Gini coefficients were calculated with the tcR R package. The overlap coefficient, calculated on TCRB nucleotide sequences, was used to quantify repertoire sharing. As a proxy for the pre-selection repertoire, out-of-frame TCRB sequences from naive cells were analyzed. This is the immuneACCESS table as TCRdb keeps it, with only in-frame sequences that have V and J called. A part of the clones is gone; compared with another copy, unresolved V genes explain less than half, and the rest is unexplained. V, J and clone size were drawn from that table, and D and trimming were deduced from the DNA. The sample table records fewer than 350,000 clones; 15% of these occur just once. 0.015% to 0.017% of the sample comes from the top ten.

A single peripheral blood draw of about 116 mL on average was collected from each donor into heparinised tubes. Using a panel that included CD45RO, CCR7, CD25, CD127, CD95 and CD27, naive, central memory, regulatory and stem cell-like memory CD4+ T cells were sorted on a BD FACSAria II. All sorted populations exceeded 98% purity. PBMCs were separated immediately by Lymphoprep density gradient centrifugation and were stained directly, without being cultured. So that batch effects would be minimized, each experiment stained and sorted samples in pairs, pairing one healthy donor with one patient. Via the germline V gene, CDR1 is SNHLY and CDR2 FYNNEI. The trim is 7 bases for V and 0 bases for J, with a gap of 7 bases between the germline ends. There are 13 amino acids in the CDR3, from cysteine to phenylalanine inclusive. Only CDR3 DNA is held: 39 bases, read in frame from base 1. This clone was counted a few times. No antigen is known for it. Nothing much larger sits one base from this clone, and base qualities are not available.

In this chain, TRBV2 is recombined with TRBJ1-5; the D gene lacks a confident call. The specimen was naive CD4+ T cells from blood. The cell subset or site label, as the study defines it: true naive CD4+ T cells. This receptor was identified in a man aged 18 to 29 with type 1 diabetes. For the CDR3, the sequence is CASKSFSNQPQHF. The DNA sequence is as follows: TGTGCCAGCAAAAGCTTTAGCAATCAGCCCCAGCATTTT.